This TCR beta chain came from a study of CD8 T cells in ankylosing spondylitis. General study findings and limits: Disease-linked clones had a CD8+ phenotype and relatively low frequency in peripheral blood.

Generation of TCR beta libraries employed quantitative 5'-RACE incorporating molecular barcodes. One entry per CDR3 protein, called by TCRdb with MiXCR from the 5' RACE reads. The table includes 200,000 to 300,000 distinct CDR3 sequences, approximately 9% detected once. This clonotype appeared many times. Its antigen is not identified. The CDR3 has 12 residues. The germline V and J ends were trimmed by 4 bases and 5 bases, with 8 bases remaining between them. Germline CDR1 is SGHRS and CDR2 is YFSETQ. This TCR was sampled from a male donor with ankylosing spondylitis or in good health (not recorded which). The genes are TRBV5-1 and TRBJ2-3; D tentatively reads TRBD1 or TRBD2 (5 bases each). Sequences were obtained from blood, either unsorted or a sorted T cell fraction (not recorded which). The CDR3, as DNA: TGCGCCAGCAGCCAGAGGGGAGATACGCAGTATTTT. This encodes CASSQRGDTQYF. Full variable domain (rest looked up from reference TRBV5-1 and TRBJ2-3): KAGVTQTPRYLIKTRGQQVTLSCSPISGHRSVSWYQQTPGQGLQFLFEYFSETQRNKGNFPGRFSGRQFSNSRSEMNVSTLELGDSALYLCASSQRGDTQYFGPGTRLTVL.